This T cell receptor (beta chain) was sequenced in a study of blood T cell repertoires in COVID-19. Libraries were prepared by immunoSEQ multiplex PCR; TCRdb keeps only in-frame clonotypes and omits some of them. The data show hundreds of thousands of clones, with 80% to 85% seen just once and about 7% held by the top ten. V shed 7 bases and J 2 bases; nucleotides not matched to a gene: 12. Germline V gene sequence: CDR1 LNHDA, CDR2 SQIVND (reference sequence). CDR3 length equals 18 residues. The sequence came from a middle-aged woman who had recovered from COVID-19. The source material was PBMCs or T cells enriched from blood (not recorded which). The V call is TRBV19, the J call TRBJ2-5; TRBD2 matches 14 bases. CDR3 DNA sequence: TGTGCCAGTAAACCTCGGGGACTAGCGGGAGCGGCGCAAGAGACCCAGTACTTC. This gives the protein CASKPRGLAGAAQETQYF.